Listed below are T cell receptor beta chains from one sample, sequenced in a study of blood T cell repertoires in COVID-19. The protocol was immunoSEQ multiplex PCR, while the TCRdb copy is restricted to in-frame clones and leaves out a portion. This sample has around 100,000 clones, with over 75% found just once. Sequencing input: peripheral blood. All receptors derive from a human donor in a cohort sampled during active COVID-19. Both conserved end residues are part of each CDR3. Each record gives: clone size, V gene, J gene, D gene, CDR3 DNA, CDR3 protein. The D gene is left open where the match is weak. Part of the rows lack a size; the others show once, few, many or a class for expanded clones.

clone_size: NA
v_call: TRBV27
j_call: TRBJ2-2
d_call: NA
cdr3_nt: TGTGCCAGCAGTCCACAGAGGAACACCGGGGAGCTGTTTTTT
cdr3_aa: CASSPQRNTGELFF

clone_size: NA
v_call: TRBV5-1
j_call: TRBJ1-3
d_call: TRBD1
cdr3_nt: TGCGCCAGCAGCCGAGAGGGGGCAGTCTCTGGAAACACCATATATTTT
cdr3_aa: CASSREGAVSGNTIYF

clone_size: NA
v_call: TRBV9
j_call: TRBJ2-7
d_call: NA
cdr3_nt: TGTGCCAGCAGCCCTAGTCCTTACTACGAGCAGTACTTC
cdr3_aa: CASSPSPYYEQYF

clone_size: few
v_call: TRBV7-8
j_call: TRBJ2-1
d_call: NA
cdr3_nt: TGTGCCAGCAGCTCGACTAGTATATCTGAGCAGTTCTTC
cdr3_aa: CASSSTSISEQFF

clone_size: NA
v_call: TRBV15
j_call: TRBJ1-1
d_call: NA
cdr3_nt: TGTGCCACCAGCACAGCCGGGGGGGGCACTGAAGCTTTCTTT
cdr3_aa: CATSTAGGGTEAFF

clone_size: NA
v_call: TRBV6-5
j_call: TRBJ1-1
d_call: TRBD1
cdr3_nt: TGTGCCAGCTGGGACAGGAACACTGAAGCTTTCTTT
cdr3_aa: CASWDRNTEAFF

clone_size: NA
v_call: TRBV6-4
j_call: TRBJ1-1
d_call: NA
cdr3_nt: TGTGCCAGCAGTGGACAGGCGAACACTGAAGCTTTCTTT
cdr3_aa: CASSGQANTEAFF

clone_size: NA
v_call: TRBV18
j_call: TRBJ1-3
d_call: NA
cdr3_nt: TGTGCCAGCTCACCAGACAGGAGCTCTGGAAACACCATATATTTT
cdr3_aa: CASSPDRSSGNTIYF

clone_size: NA
v_call: TRBV7-9
j_call: TRBJ2-2
d_call: NA
cdr3_nt: TGTGCCAGCAGCTTAAGTGCAGGCGACGCGAACACCGGGGAGCTGTTTTTT
cdr3_aa: CASSLSAGDANTGELFF

clone_size: NA
v_call: TRBV4-3
j_call: TRBJ2-3
d_call: TRBD1
cdr3_nt: TGCGCCAGCAGCCCCCGGGACAGGGGCACAGATACGCAGTATTTT
cdr3_aa: CASSPRDRGTDTQYF

clone_size: NA
v_call: TRBV27
j_call: TRBJ1-1
d_call: NA
cdr3_nt: TGTGCCAGCAGTCCCCGTGGGGGGTTCACTGAAGCTTTCTTT
cdr3_aa: CASSPRGGFTEAFF

clone_size: NA
v_call: TRBV7-6
j_call: TRBJ2-7
d_call: NA
cdr3_nt: TGTGCCAGCAGCTTTGCAGAAGACTACGAGCAGTACTTC
cdr3_aa: CASSFAEDYEQYF

clone_size: NA
v_call: TRBV7-2
j_call: TRBJ1-2
d_call: TRBD1
cdr3_nt: TGTGCCAGCAGCCCTAGACAGGGCTACTATGGCTACACCTTC
cdr3_aa: CASSPRQGYYGYTF

clone_size: NA
v_call: TRBV2
j_call: TRBJ1-5
d_call: NA
cdr3_nt: TGTGCCAGCAGCCAGACAGGCTCCAATCAGCCCCAGCATTTT
cdr3_aa: CASSQTGSNQPQHF

clone_size: NA
v_call: TRBV6-2/TRBV6-3
j_call: TRBJ1-2
d_call: NA
cdr3_nt: TGTGCCAGCAGTTACCGACAGGACTCTAACTATGGCTACACCTTC
cdr3_aa: CASSYRQDSNYGYTF

clone_size: NA
v_call: TRBV2
j_call: TRBJ1-1
d_call: NA
cdr3_nt: TGTGCCAGCGGAGGAGCGGGTCGGACTGAAGCTTTCTTT
cdr3_aa: CASGGAGRTEAFF

clone_size: NA
v_call: TRBV5-1
j_call: TRBJ2-1
d_call: NA
cdr3_nt: TGCGCCAGCAGCTTGGCGTTAGCAATCTACAATGAGCAGTTCTTC
cdr3_aa: CASSLALAIYNEQFF

clone_size: NA
v_call: TRBV28
j_call: TRBJ2-1
d_call: TRBD2
cdr3_nt: TGTGCCAGCAGTTTGTCGTCTAGCGGGAGCGGGGAGCAGTTCTTC
cdr3_aa: CASSLSSSGSGEQFF

clone_size: NA
v_call: TRBV9
j_call: TRBJ2-7
d_call: NA
cdr3_nt: TGTGCCAGCAGCGCCGGACTCAATCCCAACGAGCAGTACTTC
cdr3_aa: CASSAGLNPNEQYF

clone_size: NA
v_call: TRBV11-2
j_call: TRBJ2-7
d_call: TRBD2
cdr3_nt: TGTGCCAGCAGCCCGACGGGGACTAGCGGGATGGGGGAGCAGTACTTC
cdr3_aa: CASSPTGTSGMGEQYF

clone_size: NA
v_call: TRBV5-1
j_call: TRBJ2-7
d_call: NA
cdr3_nt: TGCGCCAGCAGCTTGGGTGGACAGATCAATCCCTACGAGCAGTACTTC
cdr3_aa: CASSLGGQINPYEQYF

clone_size: NA
v_call: TRBV18
j_call: TRBJ2-7
d_call: TRBD2
cdr3_nt: TGTGCCAGCTCACCACCGTTCAGCGGGAGCTCCTACGAGCAGTACTTC
cdr3_aa: CASSPPFSGSSYEQYF

clone_size: NA
v_call: TRBV24-1
j_call: TRBJ2-3
d_call: NA
cdr3_nt: TGTGCCACCAGGGACACCACAGATACGCAGTATTTT
cdr3_aa: CATRDTTDTQYF

clone_size: NA
v_call: TRBV9
j_call: TRBJ2-3
d_call: TRBD2
cdr3_nt: TGTGCCAGCAGCGTCGGTCCTAGCGGGAGTCCAGATACGCAGTATTTT
cdr3_aa: CASSVGPSGSPDTQYF

clone_size: NA
v_call: TRBV10-2
j_call: TRBJ2-1
d_call: TRBD2
cdr3_nt: TGCGCCAGCAGTGATACTAGCGGGGGGATGGATGAGCAGTTCTTC
cdr3_aa: CASSDTSGGMDEQFF

clone_size: NA
v_call: TRBV27
j_call: TRBJ1-6
d_call: NA
cdr3_nt: TGTGCCAGCAGTTCAGTCCAGGGTCGGTCACCCCTCCACTTT
cdr3_aa: CASSSVQGRSPLHF

clone_size: NA
v_call: TRBV7-6
j_call: TRBJ2-2
d_call: TRBD1
cdr3_nt: TGTGCCAGCAGCACCTGGACAGGGGGCGCAGGCGGGGAGCTGTTTTTT
cdr3_aa: CASSTWTGGAGGELFF

clone_size: NA
v_call: TRBV11-2
j_call: TRBJ2-7
d_call: TRBD2
cdr3_nt: TGTGCCAGCAGCCCTTCTCCTAGCGGGGGCTCCTACGAGCAGTACTTC
cdr3_aa: CASSPSPSGGSYEQYF